This passage covers 19 T cell receptor beta chains from one sample sequenced in a study of T cells in Graves' hyperthyroidism and ophthalmopathy. From RNA transcripts, TCR beta CDR3 regions were amplified. Researchers ran a first-round RT-PCR on the TCR CDR3 using the HTBI primer set. Using its own MiXCR run on the multiplex PCR reads, TCRdb lists one record per CDR3 protein. This table holds 500,000 to 800,000 distinct CDR3 sequences, about 45% found once. Sequenced: peripheral blood or thyroid tissue (not recorded which). These receptor sequences come from an adult man with Graves' disease, either hyperthyroidism or ophthalmopathy (not recorded which).

The chain recombines TRBV5-6 with TRBJ2-5; the D is unclear. The V gene lost 1 base and the J gene lost 1 base, with 5 bases spanning the gap. This CDR3 contains 13 residues. CDR1 is SGHDT and CDR2 is YYEEEE in the germline V gene. The CDR3 sequence: CASSLYLQETQYF. The CDR3 nucleotides are TGTGCCAGCAGCTTGTACCTCCAAGAGACCCAGTACTTC.

The CDR3 DNA is TGCGCCAGCAGCTTGACCCGGGCGGCCAACGTCCTGACTTTC. Its translation: CASSLTRAANVLTF. This rearrangement joins TRBV5-1 to TRBJ2-6; no definite D call. CDR1 is SGHRS, CDR2 YFSETQ, per germline. The CDR3 loop spans 14 amino acids. V lost 1 base and J 6 bases, leaving 8 bases between the germline ends.

Only a few counts were recorded for this clonotype. The chain has TRBV7-2 and TRBJ1-3; tentative D call: TRBD1 (6 bases). V was trimmed by 0 bases and J by 1 base, leaving 13 bases between them. The CDR3 consists of 17 residues. Germline loops: CDR1 SGHTA, CDR2 FQGNSA. The CDR3 bases are TGTGCCAGCAGCTTAGCCTCATCGGGGGCTTCTGGAAACACCATATATTTT. Residues: CASSLASSGASGNTIYF.

The sample holds many counts of this clonotype. The rearrangement joins TRBV29-1 to TRBJ1-2; 8 bases line up with TRBD1. From germline, CDR1 is SQVTM and CDR2 ANQGSEA. V trimming: 3 bases; J trimming: 8 bases; junction bases outside the gene matches: 11. The CDR3 has 14 residues. Here the CDR3 DNA reads TGCAGCGTTGAGTCATGGACAGGGAGTGAGGGCTACACCTTC. The encoded protein is CSVESWTGSEGYTF.

This clonotype was detected ten times or more. J is TRBJ1-6 and V is TRBV10-1, with D uncertain. The ends were cut back, 7 bases at V and 7 bases at J, with 14 bases in the middle. The CDR3 totals 14 residues. Per the germline V gene, CDR1 is WNHNN and CDR2 is SYGVQD (reference sequence). Written as DNA, the CDR3 is TGCGCCAGCATAAGGACTCAACCAAATTCACCCCTCCACTTT. It is translated as CASIRTQPNSPLHF.

This clonotype was observed a few times. This chain links TRBV12-3 or TRBV12-4 with TRBJ1-1, with 7 nucleotides matching TRBD1. This CDR3 is 15 amino acids long. V lost 1 base and J lost 4; bases outside the gene matches: 6. For the CDR3, the DNA is TGTGCCAGCAGTTTAGAGGAGGGGGCAATCACTGAAGCTTTCTTT. It translates to CASSLEEGAITEAFF.

The rearrangement joins TRBV6-1 to TRBJ1-5; possibly TRBD1 for D (6 bases). Germline loops: CDR1 MNHNS, CDR2 SASEGT. The CDR3 totals 14 residues. Trimming took 5 bases from V and 6 from J, leaving 14 bases between them. The DNA of the CDR3 is TGTGCCAGCAGTCTACGACAGGCCGGTCAGCCCCAGCATTTT. Protein: CASSLRQAGQPQHF.

V and J are TRBV20-1 and TRBJ1-1; 7 bases are a match to TRBD1. In germline, CDR1 is DFQATT, CDR2 SNEGSKA (reference sequence). This CDR3 region has 13 residues. Here the CDR3 DNA reads TGCGGCGGCTCAGGGGGTACGATGACTGAAGCTTTCTTT. It yields the protein CGGSGGTMTEAFF.

There are a few counts of this clonotype. The J gene is TRBJ2-5, the V gene TRBV10-1, with 8 positions matching TRBD1. Trimming at V came to 4 bases and at J to 5 bases, leaving 9 bases not matched to a gene. The CDR3 is 15 residues long. CDR1 WNHNN and CDR2 SYGVQD come from the germline V gene (reference sequence). The CDR3 DNA sequence: TGCGCCAGCAGTGCCTTCGACAGGGGCCGGGAGACCCAGTACTTC. It translates to CASSAFDRGRETQYF.

Comment on this clonotype: This may come from a read error, since a much larger clone is one base off. The chain recombines TRBV10-1 with TRBJ2-5; D might be TRBD2 (6 bases). The CDR3 loop spans 14 amino acids. Germline-derived CDR1 and CDR2 are WNHNN and SYGVQD (reference sequence). CDR3 protein: CASSESGVSETQYF. The CDR3 DNA sequence: TGTGCCAGCAGTGAGTCGGGGGTATCCGAGACCCAGTACTTC.

This rearrangement joins TRBV29-1 to TRBJ1-2, with TRBD1 matching over 10 bases. CDR1 is SQVTM, CDR2 ANQGSEA, per germline. The CDR3 has 14 residues. V lost 7 bases, J lost 2 bases, and 7 bases stayed unmatched. CDR3 sequence reads: CSDGTGVENYGYTF. The DNA of the CDR3 is TGCAGCGACGGGACAGGGGTCGAGAACTATGGCTACACCTTC.

About this clonotype: At one end, the junction sequence differs from germline, possibly due to a read error. The chain combines TRBV24-1 with TRBJ1-2, with 8 nucleotides matching TRBD1. This CDR3 contains 15 residues. Germline CDR1 and CDR2: KGHDR and SFDVKD. The chain's CDR3 is CASSLTLRGRRGYTF. For the CDR3, the DNA is TGTGCCAGCAGTCTCACCCTCAGGGGGCGCCGCGGCTACACCTTC.

V usage is TRBV29-1 and J usage is TRBJ2-7; a possible D gene is TRBD1 (5 bases). CDR3 length: 14 residues. The V end was cut by 0 bases, the J end by 7 bases, with 16 bases between. CDR1 is SQVTM, CDR2 ANQGSEA, per germline. In DNA form, the CDR3 reads TGCAGCGTTGAAGATCAGGGTCAGAGGCGGGAGCAGTACTTC. Its protein product is CSVEDQGQRREQYF.

This clonotype was seen more than once but under ten times. The chain carries TRBV25-1 and TRBJ1-1, with D unclear. The CDR3 has 12 amino acids. V was pared by 6 bases and J by 5 bases, with 10 bases between. CDR1 and CDR2 (germline): MGHDK, SYGVNS. CDR3 sequence reads: CASRAGRTEAFF. The CDR3 region has the DNA TGTGCCAGCAGGGCCGGGAGGACTGAAGCTTTCTTT.

This clonotype has more than one count but fewer than ten. The V call is TRBV12-3 or TRBV12-4, the J call TRBJ2-5, with D possibly matching TRBD1 (6 bases). Trimming left V 4 bases short and J 0 bases short, with 12 bases between. The CDR3 sequence is 15 residues long. The CDR3 protein is CASSYSDRYQETQYF. As DNA, the CDR3 is TGTGCCAGCAGTTACTCGGACAGATACCAAGAGACCCAGTACTTC.

The chain recombines TRBV10-2 with TRBJ1-6; D call uncertain. V dropped 3 bases and J dropped 1 base, with 10 bases sitting between them. Germline V gene lookup returns CDR1 WSHSY and CDR2 SAAADI. The CDR3 covers 16 residues. Written as DNA, the CDR3 is TGCGCCAGCAGTGACTTAGGCAGTTCCTATAATTCACCCCTCCACTTT. Protein sequence: CASSDLGSSYNSPLHF.

This clonotype was recorded many times. V and J are TRBV6-6 and TRBJ1-4, with no clear D. This CDR3 has 13 amino acids. CDR1 MNHNY and CDR2 SVGAGI come from the germline V gene (reference sequence). Trimming left V 7 bases short and J 7 bases short, with 13 bases between. CDR3 sequence reads: CASTGALGEKLFF. The DNA for the CDR3 is TGTGCCAGCACAGGTGCCCTTGGTGAAAAACTGTTTTTT.

The chain recombines TRBV20-1 with TRBJ1-5; 8 bases line up with TRBD1. J lost 6 bases, V lost 6 bases, and 16 bases had no gene match. Germline V gene sequence: CDR1 DFQATT, CDR2 SNEGSKA (reference sequence). The CDR3 loop spans 16 amino acids. The CDR3 DNA follows: TGCAGTGCCGGGACAGGACAACCCCTGATCGGTCAGCCCCAGCATTTT. This gives the protein CSAGTGQPLIGQPQHF.

The chain uses TRBV2 and TRBJ2-3, with D perhaps TRBD1 or TRBD2 (5 bases each). The ends were cut back, 3 bases at V and 2 bases at J, with 15 bases in the middle. The CDR3 covers 16 residues. CDR1 is SNHLY, CDR2 FYNNEI, per germline. The CDR3 loop is CASSDLSPGHTDTQYF. CDR3 DNA: TGTGCCAGCAGTGATTTGAGCCCGGGGCACACAGATACGCAGTATTTT.